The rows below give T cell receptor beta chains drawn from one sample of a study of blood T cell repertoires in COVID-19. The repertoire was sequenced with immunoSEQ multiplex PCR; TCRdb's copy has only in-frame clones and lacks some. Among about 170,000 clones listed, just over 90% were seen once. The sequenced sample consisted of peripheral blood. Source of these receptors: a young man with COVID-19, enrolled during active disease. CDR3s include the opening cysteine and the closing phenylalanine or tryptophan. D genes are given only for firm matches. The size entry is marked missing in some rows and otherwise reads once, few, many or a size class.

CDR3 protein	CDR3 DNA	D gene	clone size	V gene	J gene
CASSLGREDSYNEQFF	TGTGCCAGCAGTTTGGGGCGGGAGGACTCCTACAATGAGCAGTTCTTC	TRBD2	.	TRBV28	TRBJ2-1
CASSVAYPDTQYF	TGTGCCAGCAGCGTAGCGTACCCAGATACGCAGTATTTT	.	.	TRBV7-3	TRBJ2-3
CASSLGSTDTQYF	TGTGCCAGCAGTCTCGGGAGCACAGATACGCAGTATTTT	.	.	TRBV27	TRBJ2-3
CASSLVFRLASGANNEQFF	TGTGCCAGCAGCTTAGTTTTCCGGTTGGCTAGCGGAGCAAACAATGAGCAGTTCTTC	TRBD2	.	TRBV7-8	TRBJ2-1
CASSPRGDSGELFF	TGTGCCAGCAGCCCGCGGGGGGATAGCGGGGAGCTGTTTTTT	TRBD2	.	TRBV6-5	TRBJ2-2
CASRWDSSYGYTF	TGTGCCAGCAGATGGGACAGCTCCTATGGCTACACCTTC	TRBD1	.	TRBV28	TRBJ1-2
CASSIWDRGYNEQFF	TGTGCCAGTAGTATATGGGACAGGGGTTACAATGAGCAGTTCTTC	TRBD1	.	TRBV19	TRBJ2-1
CASSLATGDRYEQYF	TGTGCCAGCAGCTTGGCGACAGGGGACCGTTACGAGCAGTACTTC	TRBD1	.	TRBV11-2	TRBJ2-7
CSSLYYGYTF	TGCAGTTCCCTGTACTATGGCTACACCTTC	.	.	TRBV20-1	TRBJ1-2
CASREREYNEQFF	TGTGCCAGCAGGGAACGGGAGTACAATGAGCAGTTCTTC	.	.	TRBV6-6	TRBJ2-1
CASSQEGRSSDGQYF	TGCGCCAGCAGCCAAGAGGGGCGATCCAGTGATGGGCAGTATTTT	.	.	TRBV4-3	TRBJ2-3
CASSLSVSYEQYF	TGTGCCAGCAGTTTAAGCGTCTCCTACGAGCAGTACTTC	.	.	TRBV28	TRBJ2-7
CASSQPGFNQPQHF	TGCGCCAGCAGCCAACCAGGGTTTAATCAGCCCCAGCATTTT	.	.	TRBV4-1	TRBJ1-5
CASSLNSNEQFF	TGTGCCAGCAGCTTAAATAGCAATGAGCAGTTCTTC	.	.	TRBV5-4	TRBJ2-1
CASSQDTGGDEKLLF	TGCGCCAGCAGCCAAGATACAGGGGGCGATGAAAAACTGCTTTTT	TRBD1	once	TRBV4-3	TRBJ1-4
CASSSTGRSQPQHF	TGTGCCAGCAGCTCGACAGGGAGAAGTCAGCCCCAGCATTTT	TRBD1	.	TRBV6-6	TRBJ1-5
CSVAGTAGYGYTF	TGCAGCGTTGCCGGGACAGCGGGCTATGGCTACACCTTC	TRBD1	.	TRBV29-1	TRBJ1-2
CASSRTGMGTQYF	TGTGCCAGCAGCCGAACAGGGATGGGGACCCAGTACTTC	.	.	TRBV7-6	TRBJ2-5
CASSMSPTGNQPQHF	TGTGCCAGTAGTATGTCGCCGACAGGCAATCAGCCCCAGCATTTT	.	few	TRBV19	TRBJ1-5
CASSWSINTAYNEQFF	TGTGCCAGCAGCTGGTCGATAAATACGGCCTACAATGAGCAGTTCTTC	.	.	TRBV13	TRBJ2-1
CASSQAGTGVWTDTQYF	TGCGCCAGCAGCCAAGCTGGGACAGGGGTCTGGACAGATACGCAGTATTTT	TRBD1	.	TRBV4-3	TRBJ2-3
CATSSGQGGNTEAFF	TGTGCCACCTCTTCCGGACAGGGTGGGAACACTGAAGCTTTCTTT	TRBD1	.	TRBV18	TRBJ1-1
CASSTHGTVGTQYF	TGTGCCAGCAGCACCCACGGGACTGTCGGTACGCAGTATTTT	.	.	TRBV13	TRBJ2-3
CASSEGSGSSYNEQFF	TGTGCCAGCAGTGAAGGTAGCGGGAGCTCCTACAATGAGCAGTTCTTC	TRBD2	once	TRBV2	TRBJ2-1
CASSLGYRRGFQETQYF	TGTGCCAGCAGCTTAGGTTACAGAAGGGGCTTTCAAGAGACCCAGTACTTC	.	.	TRBV7-9	TRBJ2-5
CASSLLLNSYEQYF	TGTGCCAGCAGTTTATTACTCAACTCCTACGAGCAGTACTTC	.	.	TRBV28	TRBJ2-7
CASSVASEVRARRSYTF	TGTGCCAGCAGCGTAGCCTCGGAGGTTAGGGCCCGCAGGAGCTACACCTTC	.	.	TRBV9	TRBJ1-2
CASSKAGNRGLFDEQYF	TGTGCCAGCAGCAAAGCCGGAAACAGGGGGCTCTTCGACGAGCAGTACTTC	.	.	TRBV21-1	TRBJ2-7
CASSSRLAGGRYNEQFF	TGTGCCAGCAGCTCCAGACTAGCGGGAGGTCGCTACAATGAGCAGTTCTTC	TRBD2	.	TRBV7-6	TRBJ2-1
CASSPEPGKDTQYF	TGTGCCAGCAGCCCAGAACCAGGGAAGGATACGCAGTATTTT	.	.	TRBV5-4	TRBJ2-3
CAISPGSSGANVLTF	TGTGCCATCTCCCCAGGAAGCTCTGGGGCCAACGTCCTGACTTTC	.	few	TRBV10-3	TRBJ2-6
CASSGSGLAGEQYF	TGTGCCAGCAGCGGCTCCGGACTAGCGGGCGAGCAGTACTTC	TRBD2	.	TRBV9	TRBJ2-7
CASRWTSGRDSYEQYF	TGTGCCAGCAGGTGGACTAGCGGGAGGGATTCCTACGAGCAGTACTTC	TRBD2	.	TRBV13	TRBJ2-7
CASSLIRRSPGNEKLLF	TGTGCCAGCAGCTTGATTAGGCGCTCTCCAGGGAATGAAAAACTGCTTTTT	.	.	TRBV5-6	TRBJ1-4
CASSLEALTGADTQYF	TGTGCCAGCAGCTTAGAGGCCCTTACAGGGGCGGATACGCAGTATTTT	TRBD1	.	TRBV7-6	TRBJ2-3
CASSPPRDRESYGYTF	TGTGCCAGCAGCCCCCCCAGGGACAGGGAGTCCTATGGCTACACCTTC	TRBD1	.	TRBV7-9	TRBJ1-2
CASSLNARGPDQPQHF	TGTGCCAGCAGCTTAAACGCTCGAGGGCCGGATCAGCCCCAGCATTTT	.	.	TRBV5-6	TRBJ1-5
CASSLSGGGYGANVLTF	TGTGCCAGCAGCTTATCCGGGGGGGGCTATGGGGCCAACGTCCTGACTTTC	TRBD2	.	TRBV7-2	TRBJ2-6
CASSYGLYNEQFF	TGTGCCAGCAGTTATGGACTCTACAATGAGCAGTTCTTC	.	.	TRBV6-5	TRBJ2-1
CASSELAAGWAEQYF	TGCGCCAGCAGTGAATTGGCGGCGGGATGGGCTGAGCAGTACTTC	.	.	TRBV10-1	TRBJ2-7
CASSAVPFLAYEQYF	TGTGCCAGCAGCGCAGTCCCCTTTCTAGCCTACGAGCAGTACTTC	.	few	TRBV11-2	TRBJ2-7
CASSFRGGTEAFF	TGTGCCAGCAGCTTCCGCGGGGGAACTGAAGCTTTCTTT	.	many	TRBV7-3	TRBJ1-1
CASSVDISFTDTQYF	TGTGCCAGCAGCGTAGACATTTCGTTCACAGATACGCAGTATTTT	.	.	TRBV9	TRBJ2-3
CASSPTGQGHTDTQYF	TGTGCCAGTAGTCCCACGGGGCAGGGGCACACAGATACGCAGTATTTT	.	.	TRBV19	TRBJ2-3
CASTSLEVETQYF	TGTGCCAGCACCTCCCTGGAGGTTGAGACCCAGTACTTC	.	.	TRBV12-3/TRBV12-4	TRBJ2-5
CASRPGQAGSNYGYTF	TGTGCCAGCAGACCGGGACAGGCGGGTTCCAACTATGGCTACACCTTC	TRBD1	.	TRBV6-6	TRBJ1-2
CASSLYPGAASYNEQFF	TGTGCCAGCAGTTTATACCCCGGAGCAGCCTCCTACAATGAGCAGTTCTTC	.	.	TRBV28	TRBJ2-1
CASTGTYEQYF	TGTGCCAGCACGGGGACCTACGAGCAGTACTTC	.	once	TRBV28	TRBJ2-7
CASSPPGDNEQFF	TGTGCCAGCAGTCCGCCGGGGGACAATGAGCAGTTCTTC	.	.	TRBV27	TRBJ2-1
CASSVGDRGQGNTIYF	TGTGCCAGCAGCGTGGGGGACAGGGGGCAAGGAAACACCATATATTTT	TRBD1	.	TRBV9	TRBJ1-3
CASSPGLAGTTNTGELFF	TGTGCCAGCAGCCCAGGACTAGCGGGTACCACGAACACCGGGGAGCTGTTTTTT	TRBD2	.	TRBV9	TRBJ2-2
CASRVGGGAYNEQFF	TGTGCCAGCAGGGTCGGGGGGGGAGCCTACAATGAGCAGTTCTTC	TRBD2	.	TRBV6-5	TRBJ2-1
CATSDSDRGITEAFF	TGTGCCACCAGTGATTCGGACAGGGGAATCACTGAAGCTTTCTTT	TRBD1	.	TRBV24-1	TRBJ1-1
CASSFGRGGEKLLF	TGTGCCAGCAGTTTTGGCAGGGGTGGTGAAAAACTGCTTTTT	.	.	TRBV27	TRBJ1-4
CASSLLGGSTDTQYF	TGTGCCAGCAGCTTATTAGGAGGTAGCACAGATACGCAGTATTTT	.	.	TRBV7-2	TRBJ2-3
CASSFRVGRNTGELFF	TGTGCCAGCAGCTTTCGCGTCGGGAGAAACACCGGGGAGCTGTTTTTT	.	.	TRBV11-3	TRBJ2-2
CASSSRDRAAGNTIYF	TGTGCCAGCAGCTCCCGGGACAGGGCCGCTGGAAACACCATATATTTT	TRBD1	.	TRBV5-6	TRBJ1-3
CASSDPGQSTGELFF	TGTGCCAGTAGTGATCCGGGACAGAGTACCGGGGAGCTGTTTTTT	TRBD1	.	TRBV19	TRBJ2-2
CASSSSAGYNEQFF	TGTGCCAGCAGTAGTAGCGCGGGATACAATGAGCAGTTCTTC	.	few	TRBV28	TRBJ2-1
CASSIAGSVYRVTGELFF	TGTGCCAGTAGTATTGCAGGTTCTGTTTACCGAGTCACCGGGGAGCTGTTTTTT	.	.	TRBV19	TRBJ2-2